The 29 T cell receptor beta chains given below trace back to one sample, sequenced in a study of T cells in Graves' hyperthyroidism and ophthalmopathy. Amplification of TCR beta CDR3 regions was performed using RNA transcripts as template. Carried out on the TCR CDR3, a first-round RT-PCR used the HTBI primer set. One entry per CDR3 protein results from TCRdb running MiXCR on the multiplex PCR reads. The top ten hold about 10% of the sample, which has around 520,000 distinct CDR3 sequences, around 24% seen once. The specimen was blood. All receptors come from a woman aged 30 to 39 with Graves' ophthalmopathy.

The gene calls are TRBV6-1 and TRBJ2-5; TRBD1 is a possible D gene (5 bases). V was trimmed by 7 bases and J by 0 bases, leaving 9 bases between them. The CDR3 is 13 residues long. Germline CDR1 MNHNS, CDR2 SASEGT. CDR3 in DNA: TGTGCCAGCACCGGACACTACCAAGAGACCCAGTACTTC. It encodes CASTGHYQETQYF.

This clonotype occurred many times. The V and J genes are TRBV4-1 and TRBJ2-2; tentatively, D is TRBD1 or TRBD2 (5 bases each). Germline assignment: CDR1 MGHRA and CDR2 YSYEKL. V dropped 0 bases and J dropped 3 bases, with 17 bases sitting between them. CDR3 size: 18 residues. Written as DNA, the CDR3 is TGCGCCAGCAGCCAAGATCTGGCAGGGAGTAGGTACACCGGGGAGCTGTTTTTT. Translated: CASSQDLAGSRYTGELFF.

Only one count was recorded for this clonotype. The chain uses TRBV2 and TRBJ1-2; 10 positions match TRBD1. CDR1 and CDR2 from the germline V gene are SNHLY and FYNNEI. CDR3 length: 15 residues. J was trimmed by 3 bases and V by 8 bases; bases with no gene match: 9. The CDR3 region is CASALSGTGDYGYTF. The CDR3 DNA reads TGTGCCAGCGCTCTCTCCGGGACAGGGGACTATGGCTACACCTTC.

This clonotype was seen more than once but under ten times. The gene calls are TRBV2 and TRBJ2-7; perhaps D is TRBD1 or TRBD2 (7 bases each). V shed 7 bases and J shed 5 bases, with 21 bases lying between them. Germline lookup yields CDR1 SNHLY and CDR2 FYNNEI. The CDR3 runs to 15 residues. The CDR3 region has the DNA TGTGCCAGCAAACCGACAGGGAGGGCCCTGCACGAGCAGTACTTC. This translates into CASKPTGRALHEQYF. The full variable domain, rest sourced from reference TRBV2 and TRBJ2-7, is EPEVTQTPSHQVTQMGQEVILRCVPISNHLYFYWYRQILGQKVEFLVSFYNNEISEKSEIFDDQFSVERPDGSNFTLKIRSTKLEDSAMYFCASKPTGRALHEQYFGPGTRLTVT.

The rearrangement links TRBV11-1 to TRBJ2-2; no reliable D call. V lost 4 bases to trimming and J lost 4 bases, with 16 bases between them. CDR1 is SGHAT, CDR2 FQDESV, per germline (reference sequence). The CDR3 length is 16 residues. CDR3 sequence reads: CASSSPVGFFTGELFF. The CDR3 DNA reads as TGTGCCAGCAGCTCACCCGTTGGGTTCTTCACCGGGGAGCTGTTTTTT.

This clonotype was seen many times. The rearrangement links TRBV6-5 to TRBJ2-5; 8 bases agree with TRBD1. V shed 6 bases, J shed 6 bases, and the junction held 12 bases outside the gene matches. Germline lookup yields CDR1 MNHEY and CDR2 SVGAGI. The CDR3 extends over 15 amino acids. CDR3 sequence reads: CASRPGQGDMKTQYF. In DNA form, the CDR3 reads TGTGCCAGCAGACCCGGACAGGGAGATATGAAGACCCAGTACTTC.

CDR3: CASSLARGRPNTEAFF. CDR3 sequence (DNA): TGTGCCAGCAGCTTAGCCAGGGGGCGTCCGAACACTGAAGCTTTCTTT. This chain joins TRBV7-8 and TRBJ1-1, with TRBD1 matching 8 bases. Germline V gene lookup returns CDR1 SGHVS and CDR2 FQNEAQ. The CDR3 runs 16 residues. V was pared by 0 bases and J by 1 base, with 4 bases of the junction left unmatched. The variable domain in full, completed from reference TRBV7-8 and TRBJ1-1, reads GAGVSQSPRYKVAKRGQDVALRCDPISGHVSLFWYQQALGQGPEFLTYFQNEAQLDKSGLPSDRFFAERPEGSVSTLKIQRTQQEDSAVYLCASSLARGRPNTEAFFGQGTRLTVV.

The rearrangement uses TRBV29-1 and TRBJ2-7, with 7 bases matching TRBD1. The CDR3 runs 12 residues. CDR1 is SQVTM, CDR2 ANQGSEA, per germline. J gave up 7 bases and V 2 bases, and 5 bases lay outside the gene matches. CDR3 DNA sequence: TGCAGCGTTGAAAACAGGGGTGGAGAGCAGTACTTC. As protein: CSVENRGGEQYF.

This clonotype was recorded at least ten times. The chain carries TRBV6-5 and TRBJ2-5; TRBD1 or TRBD2 may be the D gene (5 bases each). Germline lookup yields CDR1 MNHEY and CDR2 SVGAGI. The CDR3 spans 15 residues. Deletions cut 0 bases from V and 4 bases from J, with 12 bases between. CDR3 protein: CASSYSTSGRETQYF. The CDR3 DNA reads as TGTGCCAGCAGTTACTCGACCTCGGGACGAGAGACCCAGTACTTC.

The chain couples TRBV4-1 to TRBJ2-7; 7 bases align to TRBD2. V shed 2 bases and J 2 bases; nucleotides not matched to a gene: 3. Germline V CDR1 and CDR2: MGHRA, YSYEKL. The CDR3 loop spans 14 amino acids. The CDR3 is CASSQSGAPYEQYF. In nucleotides, the CDR3 is TGCGCCAGCAGCCAAAGCGGGGCTCCCTACGAGCAGTACTTC.

Comment on this clonotype: It may be a read error: a sequence one base away is much more abundant. The chain carries TRBV19 and TRBJ1-2; D uncertain. This CDR3 spans 14 amino acids. From germline, CDR1 is LNHDA and CDR2 SQIVND (reference sequence). V was pared by 5 bases and J by 4 bases, with 14 bases between. The CDR3 bases are TGTGCCAGTAGTGTTGGTGGATCAACCTATGGCTACACCTTC. Translated, it gives CASSVGGSTYGYTF.

To note about this clonotype: This sequence may be a read error, since a much larger clone differs from it by one base. The rearrangement uses TRBV6-5 and TRBJ2-7; possibly TRBD2 for D (7 bases). Germline lookup yields CDR1 MNHEY and CDR2 SVGAGI. The CDR3 spans 14 residues. DNA for the CDR3: TGTGCCAGCAGTCCCTCGGGGAGGGGGAAGGAGCGGTACTTC. Encoded protein: CASSPSGRGKERYF.

This clonotype has a count of ten or more. This chain connects TRBV7-6 to TRBJ1-2; D ambiguous. V shed 5 bases and J shed 8 bases, with 18 bases lying between them. The V gene's germline CDR1 is SGHVS and CDR2 FNYEAQ. There are 14 residues in the CDR3. The CDR3 DNA reads as TGTGCCAGCAGCGACTCAGGACCTTTCAGGGGCTACACCTTC. Encoded protein: CASSDSGPFRGYTF.

This clonotype has only a few counts. The chain links TRBV28 to TRBJ1-2; 7 bases are a match to TRBD1. The CDR3 length is 13 residues. Unmatched junction bases numbered 6, after V lost 3 bases and J lost 8 bases. Looked up from germline, CDR1 is MDHEN and CDR2 is SYDVKM. This chain's CDR3 is CASSFGQEDGYTF. The CDR3, as DNA: TGTGCCAGCAGTTTCGGACAGGAAGACGGCTACACCTTC.

The sample holds many counts of this clonotype. The V call is TRBV28, the J call TRBJ1-2; 9 bases match TRBD1. The CDR3 has 15 residues. Germline values: CDR1 MDHEN, CDR2 SYDVKM. The junction had 10 bases not matched to a gene; V was cut back by 6 bases and J by 5 bases. The CDR3, as DNA: TGTGCCAGCAGCCCGGGACAGGGCTCAGGGTATGGCTACACCTTC. Its translation: CASSPGQGSGYGYTF.

This chain joins TRBV4-2 and TRBJ1-1; D possibly corresponds to TRBD1 (5 bases). The CDR3 has 13 amino acids. The germline CDR1 and CDR2 sequences are LGHNA and YNFKEQ. V was pared by 5 bases and J by 5 bases, with 12 bases between. In nucleotides, the CDR3 is TGTGCCAGCAGCGACAGCCCCGGAACTGAAGCTTTCTTT. This codes for CASSDSPGTEAFF.

The chain employs TRBV27 and TRBJ2-2; TRBD1 is a possible D gene (7 bases). CDR3 length: 15 residues. In germline, CDR1 is MNHEY, CDR2 SMNVEV (reference sequence). V gave up 5 bases and J gave up 6 bases, with 16 bases separating them. The CDR3, as DNA: TGTGCCAGCAGTCCACGGACAGGCGGGGCCGGGGAGCTGTTTTTT. It specifies CASSPRTGGAGELFF.

The table lists this clonotype with a few counts. This chain connects TRBV3-1 to TRBJ1-1, with D perhaps TRBD1 (5 bases). The CDR3 contains 15 residues. Germline values: CDR1 LGHDT, CDR2 YNNKEL (reference sequence). V lost 1 base and J lost 0, with 9 bases in between. The CDR3 region is CASSQGQTLNTEAFF. CDR3 nucleotides: TGTGCCAGCAGCCAAGGACAGACTTTGAACACTGAAGCTTTCTTT.

Ten or more counts support this clonotype. The chain carries TRBV20-1 and TRBJ2-7; 7 positions match TRBD1. This CDR3 comprises 14 residues. From germline, CDR1 is DFQATT and CDR2 SNEGSKA (reference sequence). V trimming: 0 bases; J trimming: 4 bases; junction bases outside the gene matches: 6. Written as DNA, the CDR3 is TGCAGTGCTAGAGATCAGGGGGTCTTATACGAGCAGTACTTC. Translation: CSARDQGVLYEQYF.

This clonotype has only one observation. The J gene is TRBJ2-7, the V gene TRBV12-3 or TRBV12-4; possible D gene TRBD2, 6 bases. With 0 bases removed from V and 2 bases from J, the gap between germline ends came to 17 bases. CDR3 size: 17 residues. In nucleotides, the CDR3 is TGTGCCAGCAGTTTAGCGCTTATCAGGGCGGGACCCTACGAGCAGTACTTC. It encodes CASSLALIRAGPYEQYF.

The chain employs TRBV27 and TRBJ1-2; D is ambiguous. This CDR3 spans 13 amino acids. Germline CDR1 is MNHEY and CDR2 is SMNVEV (reference sequence). V was cut by 1 base and J by 5 bases, with 8 bases left in between. CDR3 residues: CASSLWGSYGYTF. The CDR3 coding sequence is TGTGCCAGCAGTTTATGGGGATCTTATGGCTACACCTTC.

This clonotype was detected many times. The rearrangement joins TRBV29-1 to TRBJ1-2; the match to TRBD1 covers 8 bases. The CDR3 extends over 13 amino acids. J lost 2 bases, V lost 6 bases, and 5 bases had no gene match. CDR1 is SQVTM, CDR2 ANQGSEA, per germline. CDR3: CSVGQGGNYGYTF. The CDR3 DNA follows: TGCAGCGTAGGACAGGGTGGGAACTATGGCTACACCTTC.

This clonotype was detected a few times. The chain uses TRBV5-1 and TRBJ2-6; D gene ambiguous. The V gene's germline CDR1 is SGHRS and CDR2 YFSETQ. This CDR3 is 16 amino acids long. V was cut by 3 bases and J by 1 base, with 11 bases left in between. The CDR3 DNA follows: TGCGCCAGCAGCTCTTCGATCCTTTCTGGGGCCAACGTCCTGACTTTC. This codes for CASSSSILSGANVLTF.

The V and J genes are TRBV28 and TRBJ2-7, with D perhaps matching TRBD1 (6 bases). CDR1 MDHEN and CDR2 SYDVKM come from the germline V gene. The CDR3 runs 13 residues. With 10 bases removed from V and 2 bases from J, the gap between germline ends came to 15 bases. CDR3 residues: CAITGTPTYEQYF. CDR3 sequence (DNA): TGTGCCATCACCGGGACACCGACCTACGAGCAGTACTTC.

This clonotype has a count of ten or more. The rearrangement uses TRBV5-1 and TRBJ1-1; possibly TRBD1 for D (6 bases). The CDR3 contains 15 residues. Trimming removed 2 bases from V and 1 base from J, with 12 bases in between. The germline gives CDR1 SGHRS, CDR2 YFSETQ. The CDR3 sequence is CASSFPGTPNTEAFF. Written as DNA, the CDR3 is TGCGCCAGCAGCTTTCCCGGGACACCGAACACTGAAGCTTTCTTT. The full variable domain, in which reference TRBV5-1 and TRBJ1-1 provide the parts outside the CDR3, is KAGVTQTPRYLIKTRGQQVTLSCSPISGHRSVSWYQQTPGQGLQFLFEYFSETQRNKGNFPGRFSGRQFSNSRSEMNVSTLELGDSALYLCASSFPGTPNTEAFFGQGTRLTVV.

This clonotype was seen repeatedly, ten times or more. The chain links TRBV6-5 to TRBJ2-7; 8 nucleotides match TRBD1. V shed 0 bases, J shed 5 bases, and the junction held 3 bases outside the gene matches. Looked up from germline, CDR1 is MNHEY and CDR2 is SVGAGI. The CDR3 contains 14 residues. The CDR3 protein is CASSYSGTGDEQYF. The CDR3 DNA follows: TGTGCCAGCAGTTACTCGGGGACAGGAGACGAGCAGTACTTC.

The V gene is TRBV19, the J gene TRBJ2-5, with no clear D. The CDR3 is 14 amino acids. Trimming shortened V by 7 bases and J by 5 bases, and 17 bases separated the two germline ends. Germline V gene lookup returns CDR1 LNHDA and CDR2 SQIVND (reference sequence). The CDR3 is CASTPGGRVETQYF. The CDR3 DNA follows: TGTGCCAGTACCCCGGGTGGAAGGGTCGAGACCCAGTACTTC.

Of note for this clonotype: This clone may be a read error of a much larger clone one base away. The chain joins TRBV19 to TRBJ1-1; a possible D gene is TRBD1 (6 bases). This CDR3 region has 13 residues. Per the germline V gene, CDR1 is LNHDA and CDR2 is SQIVND (reference sequence). The DNA for the CDR3 is TGTGCCAGCGGCCGTCAGCGGGACACTGACGCTTTCTTT. Its protein is CASGRQRDTDAFF. Variable domain in full (rest from reference TRBV19 and TRBJ1-1): DGGITQSPKYLFRKEGQNVTLSCEQNLNHDAMYWYRQDPGQGLRLIYYSQIVNDFQKGDIAEGYSVSREKKESFPLTVTSAQKNPTAFYLCASGRQRDTDAFFGQGTRLTVV.

This chain uses TRBV2 with TRBJ1-1, with D perhaps matching TRBD1 (5 bases). The germline gives CDR1 SNHLY, CDR2 FYNNEI. Trimming stripped 7 bases from V and 2 bases from J, with 14 bases between. The length of the CDR3 is 14 residues. This CDR3 is CASNGDRTNTEAFF. The CDR3 region has the DNA TGTGCCAGCAATGGGGACCGAACCAACACTGAAGCTTTCTTT.